The 6 T cell receptor beta chains presented below share a single source sample, sequenced in a study of shared clonotypes between healthy human individuals. The assay was immunoSEQ multiplex PCR, and TCRdb's table has in-frame clones only and misses some. Among about 1.1 million clones listed, approximately 80% were seen once. Source material: memory CD4+ T cells from PBMCs. The subset: CD45RA-negative fraction. The receptor set was obtained from a man aged 18-30 years in good health. Some clones in this sample may be carry-over from other donors' samples.

This chain uses TRBV5-6 with TRBJ2-7; D might be TRBD1 (5 bases). CDR1 and CDR2 (germline): SGHDT, YYEEEE. Trimming removed 2 bases at V and 4 bases at J, with 19 bases between. CDR3 length equals 16 residues. The CDR3 DNA follows: TGTGCCAGCAGCTTCAGGGCGCTCCCCCAGGTTTACGAGCAGTACTTC. Translating it yields CASSFRALPQVYEQYF. The variable domain in full, completed from reference TRBV5-6 and TRBJ2-7, reads DAGVTQSPTHLIKTRGQQVTLRCSPKSGHDTVSWYQQALGQGPQFIFQYYEEEERQRGNFPDRFSGHQFPNYSSELNVNALLLGDSALYLCASSFRALPQVYEQYFGPGTRLTVT.

The gene calls are TRBV28 and TRBJ2-7; D is possibly TRBD1 or TRBD2 (7 bases each). V dropped 7 bases and J dropped 2 bases, with 18 bases sitting between them. Germline CDR1 reads MDHEN; CDR2 reads SYDVKM. The CDR3 is 15 amino acids. This CDR3 reads CASTDSTGTTYEQYF. The CDR3 nucleotides read TGTGCCAGCACGGACTCGACAGGGACTACCTACGAGCAGTACTTC.

Only a few counts were recorded for this clone. The chain combines TRBV2 with TRBJ2-7; D is perhaps TRBD2 (5 bases). V dropped 6 bases and J dropped 4 bases, with 10 bases sitting between them. CDR3 length: 12 amino acids. Looked up from germline, CDR1 is SNHLY and CDR2 is FYNNEI. The CDR3 DNA is TGTGCCAGCAGGGAACTAGTTTACGAGCAGTACTTC. It encodes CASRELVYEQYF.

This rearrangement joins TRBV27 to TRBJ1-1, with unresolved D. Trimming shortened V by 4 bases and J by 1 base, and 13 bases separated the two germline ends. The CDR3 is 15 amino acids. The germline V gene has CDR1 MNHEY and CDR2 SMNVEV (reference sequence). CDR3 sequence reads: CASSSPTSGNTEAFF. The CDR3 DNA reads as TGTGCCAGCAGTTCCCCTACGTCGGGGAACACTGAAGCTTTCTTT.

The V gene is TRBV27, the J gene TRBJ2-5, with 10 bases lining up with TRBD2. Germline CDR1 reads MNHEY; CDR2 reads SMNVEV (reference sequence). V was pared by 4 bases and J by 5 bases, with 10 bases of the junction left unmatched. This CDR3 has 16 residues. The CDR3 sequence is CASSSASGSFRETQYF. The CDR3 DNA follows: TGTGCCAGCAGTTCAGCTAGCGGGAGTTTCAGGGAGACCCAGTACTTC.

The rearrangement uses TRBV7-9 and TRBJ1-6; D might be TRBD1 (6 bases). The V and J ends lost 1 base and 8 bases respectively, with 9 bases between them. The CDR3 consists of 14 residues. CDR1 and CDR2 (germline): SEHNR, FQNEAQ (reference sequence). CDR3 in DNA: TGTGCCAGCAGCTTAGGGCCAGGGGATTCACCCCTCCACTTT. This codes for CASSLGPGDSPLHF.